The 14 T cell receptor beta chains given below trace back to one sample, sequenced in a study of Ad26.COV2.S vaccination and SARS-CoV-2 variants. The method was immunoSEQ multiplex PCR; TCRdb's version includes in-frame clones alone and lacks a portion of them. The sample records 380,000 or so clones, around 88% being singletons. Specified treatment: some 19 received Ad26.COV2.S at low or high dose, single or two shots; roughly five received placebo; per-sample allocation not given. Following the first vaccine or placebo injection, samples were taken on day 63. Sequencing used peripheral blood, obtained in a trial of Ad26.COV2.S vaccine versus placebo. Receptor source: a person aged 18-65 years who received the Ad26.COV2.S COVID-19 vaccine or a placebo.

This clone has a single count. V usage is TRBV29-1 and J usage is TRBJ2-1; 9 bases line up with TRBD2. The ends lost 8 bases at V and 10 bases at J; junction bases unmatched: 18. CDR1 is SQVTM and CDR2 is ANQGSEA in the germline V gene. The CDR3 covers 15 residues. The CDR3 is CSLNTGGTSRNEQFF. For the CDR3, the DNA is TGCAGCCTCAACACGGGTGGGACTAGCCGGAACGAGCAGTTCTTC.

The V gene is TRBV19, the J gene TRBJ2-5; D remains ambiguous. Deletions cut 1 base from V and 1 base from J, with 4 bases between. The CDR3 length is 13 residues. From germline, CDR1 is LNHDA and CDR2 SQIVND (reference sequence). CDR3 DNA: TGTGCCAGTAGTATAGTCAGCCAAGAGACCCAGTACTTC. It encodes CASSIVSQETQYF. Full variable domain (remainder filled in from reference TRBV19 and TRBJ2-5): DGGITQSPKYLFRKEGQNVTLSCEQNLNHDAMYWYRQDPGQGLRLIYYSQIVNDFQKGDIAEGYSVSREKKESFPLTVTSAQKNPTAFYLCASSIVSQETQYFGPGTRLLVL.

The chain combines TRBV24-1 with TRBJ2-5; D is perhaps TRBD2 (5 bases). Germline CDR1 and CDR2: KGHDR and SFDVKD. The CDR3 has 15 residues. V was trimmed by 0 bases and J by 0 bases, leaving 7 bases between them. For the CDR3, the DNA is TGTGCCACCAGTGATTTGTCCGGGGACCAAGAGACCCAGTACTTC. It encodes CATSDLSGDQETQYF.

The chain carries TRBV28 and TRBJ2-5; 8 nucleotides agree with TRBD2. This CDR3 region has 15 residues. V lost 6 bases, J lost 1 base, and 7 bases stayed unmatched. Germline V CDR1 and CDR2: MDHEN, SYDVKM. The CDR3 loop reads CASSSAGDPQETQYF. CDR3 bases: TGTGCCAGCAGCTCAGCGGGAGACCCCCAAGAGACCCAGTACTTC. The full variable domain, in which reference TRBV28 and TRBJ2-5 provide the parts outside the CDR3, is DVKVTQSSRYLVKRTGEKVFLECVQDMDHENMFWYRQDPGLGLRLIYFSYDVKMKEKGDIPEGYSVSREKKERFSLILESASTNQTSMYLCASSSAGDPQETQYFGPGTRLLVL.

In regard to this clone: The sample contains more than one DNA sequence encoding this CDR3. The V gene is TRBV18, the J gene TRBJ1-3, with unresolved D. V was clipped by 1 base and J by 4 bases, with 2 bases between them. The CDR3 totals 12 residues. The V gene's germline CDR1 is KGHSH and CDR2 LQKENI. This CDR3 is CASSPRGNTIYF. DNA of the CDR3: TGTGCCAGCTCACCACGAGGAAACACCATATATTTT.

The chain joins TRBV18 to TRBJ2-3; possible D gene TRBD1, 5 bases. V lost 2 bases to trimming and J lost 6 bases, with 12 bases between them. CDR1 is KGHSH and CDR2 is LQKENI in the germline V gene. The CDR3 totals 14 residues. In DNA form, the CDR3 reads TGTGCCAGCTCACCATCAGGGTATCAGGATACGCAGTATTTT. This encodes CASSPSGYQDTQYF.

The chain carries TRBV28 and TRBJ2-7, with unresolved D. In germline, CDR1 is MDHEN, CDR2 SYDVKM. Trimming left V 2 bases short and J 0 bases short, with 5 bases between. CDR3 length: 13 amino acids. The CDR3 sequence is CASSLQDSYEQYF. The CDR3 DNA is TGTGCCAGCAGTTTACAGGACTCCTACGAGCAGTACTTC.

This clone was seen once. This chain links TRBV6-1 with TRBJ1-5; D may be TRBD1 (6 bases). This CDR3 has 13 amino acids. V was shortened by 1 base and J by 6 bases, with 7 bases between the two germline ends. The V gene's germline CDR1 is MNHNS and CDR2 SASEGT. In nucleotides, the CDR3 is TGTGCCAGCAGTGAAGAGGGGGGTCAGCCCCAGCATTTT. It specifies CASSEEGGQPQHF.

The CDR3 spells CASSLSSIAPGQGFNQPQHF. The CDR3 DNA is TGTGCCAGCAGTTTATCCTCCATCGCCCCGGGACAGGGGTTCAATCAGCCCCAGCATTTT. V is TRBV28 and J is TRBJ1-5, with 10 bases that match TRBD1. This CDR3 contains 20 residues. The trim removed 1 base at V and 3 bases at J, leaving 15 bases unmatched. Germline CDR1 MDHEN, CDR2 SYDVKM.

The chain joins TRBV5-4 to TRBJ2-1; tentatively, D is TRBD2 (5 bases). The CDR3 spans 13 residues. V was clipped by 0 bases and J by 8 bases, with 9 bases between them. CDR1 is SGHNT and CDR2 is YYREEE in the germline V gene (reference sequence). The CDR3 DNA reads TGTGCCAGCAGCTTGGACGGGGTCGATGAGCAGTTCTTC. It specifies CASSLDGVDEQFF.

This clone was detected only once. The chain carries TRBV6-1 and TRBJ2-1; 9 bases agree with TRBD1. CDR3 length: 15 amino acids. Unmatched junction bases numbered 8, after V lost 2 bases and J lost 9 bases. CDR1 and CDR2 (germline): MNHNS, SASEGT. The CDR3: CASSETWTGAGEQFF. CDR3 nucleotide sequence: TGTGCCAGCAGTGAAACCTGGACAGGGGCGGGTGAGCAGTTCTTC.

The V and J genes are TRBV5-3 and TRBJ2-5; D perhaps matches TRBD1 (5 bases). TRBV5-3 falls under the ORF class, with uncertain function. This CDR3 region has 13 residues. The V gene lost 1 base and the J gene lost 2 bases, with 6 bases spanning the gap. Here the CDR3 DNA reads TGTGCCAGAAGCTTGAACAGGCAAGAGACCCAGTACTTC. Translated, it gives CARSLNRQETQYF.

The chain is built from TRBV10-3 and TRBJ2-1, with unresolved D. Trimming took off 2 bases at V and 4 bases at J, with 18 bases between the two ends. The CDR3 sequence is 17 residues long. Germline CDR1 is ENHRY and CDR2 is SYGVKD. This CDR3 is CAISEIKVAPLYNEQFF. The CDR3 nucleotides are TGTGCCATCAGTGAGATCAAAGTGGCTCCCTTATACAATGAGCAGTTCTTC.

The gene calls are TRBV5-5 and TRBJ2-1; D is tentatively TRBD1 or TRBD2 (5 bases each). This CDR3 is built from 16 residues. The ends were cut back, 10 bases at V and 4 bases at J, with 24 bases in the middle. CDR1 is SGHKS, CDR2 YYEKEE, per germline (reference sequence). The CDR3 here is CAGSLRGKAPYNEQFF. The CDR3 bases are TGTGCCGGATCCCTGAGGGGTAAGGCCCCGTACAATGAGCAGTTCTTC.